These 6 T cell receptor beta chains originate from one sample sequenced in a study of T cell responses to AZD1222 COVID-19 vaccine. Profiling relied on immunoSEQ multiplex PCR, and the TCRdb table lists in-frame clones only, not all of them. The sample has over 100,000 clones; roughly four fifths are singletons. Specimen: peripheral blood, collected on day 0 of AZD1222 vaccination. The receptor source for this set is an adult in good health.

Here the CDR3 reads CASSLYRDDGYTF. For the CDR3, the DNA is TGTGCCAGCAGTTTATATCGGGACGATGGCTACACCTTC. The J gene is TRBJ1-2, the V gene TRBV28; D is possibly TRBD1 (5 bases). Germline loops: CDR1 MDHEN, CDR2 SYDVKM. The germline V and J ends were trimmed by 1 base and 6 bases, with 9 bases remaining between them. The CDR3 runs 13 residues.

This clone was seen just once. The chain has TRBV30 and TRBJ1-4; 7 bases map to TRBD1. This CDR3 contains 12 residues. Germline CDR1 reads GTSNPN; CDR2 reads SVGIG (reference sequence). Germline trimming cut 5 bases from V and 5 bases from J; bases unmatched to any gene: 2. The CDR3 here is CAWAGGNEKLFF. CDR3 bases: TGTGCCTGGGCAGGGGGGAATGAAAAACTGTTTTTT. Full variable domain (missing parts from reference TRBV30 and TRBJ1-4): SQTIHQWPATLVQPVGSPLSLECTVEGTSNPNLYWYRQAAGRGLQLLFYSVGIGQISSEVPQNLSASRPQDRQFILSSKKLLLSDSGFYLCAWAGGNEKLFFGSGTQLSVL.

The chain employs TRBV5-4 and TRBJ1-2, with 7 bases lining up with TRBD1. This CDR3 comprises 12 residues. From germline, CDR1 is SGHNT and CDR2 YYREEE (reference sequence). V shed 7 bases and J 7 bases; nucleotides not matched to a gene: 7. DNA of the CDR3: TGTGCCAGCGGATACAACAGGGGTGGCTACACCTTC. Protein sequence: CASGYNRGGYTF.

The V and J genes are TRBV19 and TRBJ2-4; 8 nucleotides line up with TRBD1. Germline CDR1 and CDR2: LNHDA and SQIVND (reference sequence). Losses at the gene ends were 4 bases for V and 7 bases for J; bases not matched to a gene: 9. The CDR3 is 15 residues long. Here the CDR3 reads CASSKGQASGNIQYF. CDR3 nucleotide sequence: TGTGCCAGTAGTAAGGGACAGGCCTCGGGGAACATTCAGTACTTC.

V is TRBV18 and J is TRBJ2-1; D is unresolved. Trimming shortened V by 2 bases and J by 0 bases, and 8 bases separated the two germline ends. This CDR3 spans 15 amino acids. Germline V gene data show CDR1 as KGHSH and CDR2 as LQKENI. CDR3 sequence: CASSPGYNSYNEQFF. The CDR3 coding sequence is TGTGCCAGCTCACCAGGATACAACTCCTACAATGAGCAGTTCTTC.

The chain combines TRBV5-4 with TRBJ1-3; unclear D gene. The ends were cut back, 4 bases at V and 0 bases at J, with 11 bases in the middle. Per germline, CDR1 SGHNT and CDR2 YYREEE (reference sequence). The CDR3 has 15 residues. The CDR3 sequence is CASSLGAHSGNTIYF. Written as DNA, the CDR3 is TGTGCCAGCAGCCTCGGAGCCCACTCTGGAAACACCATATATTTT. Using reference TRBV5-4 and TRBJ1-3 for the parts outside the CDR3, the full variable domain is ETGVTQSPTHLIKTRGQQVTLRCSSQSGHNTVSWYQQALGQGPQFIFQYYREEENGRGNFPPRFSGLQFPNYSSELNVNALELDDSALYLCASSLGAHSGNTIYFGEGSWLTVV.